This passage covers 7 T cell receptor beta chains from one sample sequenced in a study of T cell responses to AZD1222 COVID-19 vaccine. Profiling relied on immunoSEQ multiplex PCR, and the TCRdb table lists in-frame clones only, not all of them. Of roughly 100,000 clones listed, nearly 90% are singletons. The starting material was peripheral blood, obtained 28 days after the second AZD1222 dose. The receptors here all came from an adult who received the AZD1222 COVID-19 vaccine.

The chain has TRBV4-1 and TRBJ1-2; D possibly corresponds to TRBD1 (5 bases). The germline V gene encodes CDR1 MGHRA and CDR2 YSYEKL. V was cut by 1 base and J by 4 bases, with 19 bases left in between. The CDR3 contains 17 residues. The CDR3 bases are TGCGCCAGCAGCCAAGGAAGGATGACAGTAGAAACCTATGGCTACACCTTC. Its translation: CASSQGRMTVETYGYTF.

The J gene is TRBJ1-3, the V gene TRBV4-2; D not certain. Between the trimmed V and J ends, which lost 0 bases and 1 base, there was a span of 10 bases. The CDR3 extends over 16 amino acids. CDR1 is LGHNA, CDR2 YNFKEQ, per germline. DNA of the CDR3: TGTGCCAGCAGCCAAGATTGGAGAGCTTCTGGAAACACCATATATTTT. It codes for CASSQDWRASGNTIYF.

The rearrangement joins TRBV7-9 to TRBJ2-1; no reliable D call. This CDR3 has 15 residues. The ends were cut back, 5 bases at V and 3 bases at J, with 14 bases in the middle. Germline-derived CDR1 and CDR2 are SEHNR and FQNEAQ (reference sequence). This chain's CDR3 is CASSLSSSSYNEQFF. CDR3 DNA: TGTGCCAGCAGCCTTAGCAGTTCGAGCTACAATGAGCAGTTCTTC.

The rearrangement links TRBV7-9 to TRBJ2-7; TRBD1 agrees at 8 bases. J gave up 3 bases and V 5 bases, and 12 bases lay outside the gene matches. The CDR3 runs to 16 residues. Germline-derived CDR1 and CDR2 are SEHNR and FQNEAQ (reference sequence). CDR3 loop: CASSPSWTGPNYEQYF. CDR3 in DNA: TGTGCCAGCAGCCCTAGTTGGACAGGGCCAAACTACGAGCAGTACTTC.

The genes are TRBV5-6 and TRBJ2-1; 7 bases line up with TRBD1. The CDR3 is made up of 15 amino acids. Trimming took 2 bases from V and 7 from J; bases not matched to a gene: 9. CDR1 is SGHDT, CDR2 YYEEEE, per germline. CDR3 residues: CASSFSDRELNEQFF. CDR3 nucleotides: TGTGCCAGCAGCTTCAGCGACAGGGAATTGAATGAGCAGTTCTTC.

The V gene is TRBV10-3, the J gene TRBJ1-2; 7 bases fit TRBD1. The germline V gene encodes CDR1 ENHRY and CDR2 SYGVKD. V lost 11 bases and J lost 3; bases outside the gene matches: 9. The CDR3 extends over 13 amino acids. The CDR3, as DNA: TGTGCCTCCGGGACTCAGGGGGACTATGGCTACACCTTC. Amino acids: CASGTQGDYGYTF.

The V gene is TRBV7-9, the J gene TRBJ2-2; 8 bases map to TRBD1. Losses at the gene ends were 3 bases for V and 2 bases for J; bases not matched to a gene: 2. The CDR3 sequence is 15 residues long. The germline CDR1 and CDR2 sequences are SEHNR and FQNEAQ (reference sequence). The CDR3 spells CASSLTGVNTGELFF. The CDR3 DNA reads as TGTGCCAGCAGCTTGACAGGGGTTAACACCGGGGAGCTGTTTTTT. The full variable domain, completed using reference TRBV7-9 and TRBJ2-2, is DTGVSQNPRHKITKRGQNVTFRCDPISEHNRLYWYRQTLGQGPEFLTYFQNEAQLEKSRLLSDRFSAERPKGSFSTLEIQRTEQGDSAMYLCASSLTGVNTGELFFGEGSRLTVL.